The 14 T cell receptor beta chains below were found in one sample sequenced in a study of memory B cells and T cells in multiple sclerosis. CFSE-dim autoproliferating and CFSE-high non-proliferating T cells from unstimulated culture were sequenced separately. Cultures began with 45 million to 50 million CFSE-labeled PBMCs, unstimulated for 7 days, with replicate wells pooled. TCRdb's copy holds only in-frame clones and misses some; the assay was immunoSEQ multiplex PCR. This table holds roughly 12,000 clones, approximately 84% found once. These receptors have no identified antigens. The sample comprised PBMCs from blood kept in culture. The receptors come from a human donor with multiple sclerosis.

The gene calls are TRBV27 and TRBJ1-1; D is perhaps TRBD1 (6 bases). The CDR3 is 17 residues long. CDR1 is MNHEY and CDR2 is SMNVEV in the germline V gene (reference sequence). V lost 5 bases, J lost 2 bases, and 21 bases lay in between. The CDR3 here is CASSRPRGPFINTEAFF. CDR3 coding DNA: TGTGCCAGCAGTCGCCCCAGGGGACCCTTTATTAACACTGAAGCTTTCTTT.

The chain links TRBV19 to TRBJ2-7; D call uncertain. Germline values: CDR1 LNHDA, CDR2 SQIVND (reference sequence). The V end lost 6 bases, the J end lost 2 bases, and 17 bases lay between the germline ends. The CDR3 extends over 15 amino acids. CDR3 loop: CASRPTVQRPYEQYF. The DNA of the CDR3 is TGTGCCAGTAGACCCACCGTTCAGCGTCCCTACGAGCAGTACTTC.

The CDR3 reads CSVATRGTIVSDTQYF. CDR3 DNA sequence: TGCAGCGTCGCGACTCGTGGGACTATAGTATCTGATACGCAGTATTTT. The V call is TRBV29-1, the J call TRBJ2-3; 7 bases match TRBD2. Germline assignment: CDR1 SQVTM and CDR2 ANQGSEA. Unmatched junction bases numbered 18, after V lost 6 bases and J lost 6 bases. CDR3 length: 16 amino acids.

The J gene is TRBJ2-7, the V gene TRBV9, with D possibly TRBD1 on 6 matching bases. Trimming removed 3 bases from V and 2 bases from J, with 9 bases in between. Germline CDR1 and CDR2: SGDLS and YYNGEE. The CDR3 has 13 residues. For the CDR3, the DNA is TGTGCCAGCAGCGGGCAGGGGACCTACGAGCAGTACTTC. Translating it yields CASSGQGTYEQYF.

The CDR3: CASSRSGDKQPQHF. In DNA, the CDR3 is TGTGCCAGCAGTAGGTCGGGGGATAAGCAGCCCCAGCATTTT. The V gene is TRBV27, the J gene TRBJ1-5; TRBD1 is a possible D gene (5 bases). The V end was cut by 5 bases, the J end by 7 bases, with 15 bases between. CDR1 is MNHEY and CDR2 is SMNVEV in the germline V gene (reference sequence). The CDR3 is made up of 14 amino acids.

CDR3 region: CASSIRQRGGHEQYF. CDR3 nucleotide sequence: TGTGCCAGTAGTATTCGACAGCGGGGGGGCCACGAGCAGTACTTC. This rearrangement joins TRBV19 to TRBJ2-7, with 10 positions matching TRBD2. Trimming removed 3 bases from V and 5 bases from J; junction bases left unmatched: 7. This CDR3 region has 15 residues. Per germline, CDR1 LNHDA and CDR2 SQIVND (reference sequence).

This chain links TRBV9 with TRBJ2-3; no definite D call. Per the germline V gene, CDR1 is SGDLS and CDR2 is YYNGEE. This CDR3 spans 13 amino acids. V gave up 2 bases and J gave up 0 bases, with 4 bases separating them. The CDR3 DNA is TGTGCCAGCAGCGTTAAGAGCACAGATACGCAGTATTTT. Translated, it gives CASSVKSTDTQYF.

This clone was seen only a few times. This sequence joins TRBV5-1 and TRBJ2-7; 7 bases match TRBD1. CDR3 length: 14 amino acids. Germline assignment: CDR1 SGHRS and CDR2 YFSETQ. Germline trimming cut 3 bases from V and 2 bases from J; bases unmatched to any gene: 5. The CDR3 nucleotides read TGCGCCAGCAGCTGGGACAGTTCGACCTACGAGCAGTACTTC. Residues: CASSWDSSTYEQYF.

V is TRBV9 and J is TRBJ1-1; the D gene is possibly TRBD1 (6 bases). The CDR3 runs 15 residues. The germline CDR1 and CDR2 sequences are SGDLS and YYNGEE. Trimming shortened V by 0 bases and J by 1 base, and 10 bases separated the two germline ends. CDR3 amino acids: CASSVATGRNTEAFF. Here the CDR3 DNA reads TGTGCCAGCAGCGTAGCAACAGGGAGGAACACTGAAGCTTTCTTT.

CDR3: CASSSGAVDTGELFF. CDR3 sequence (DNA): TGTGCCAGCAGCTCTGGGGCGGTGGACACCGGGGAGCTGTTTTTT. The gene calls are TRBV2 and TRBJ2-2; a weak D match, TRBD1 (5 bases). Trimming pared 6 bases from V and 3 bases from J, leaving 14 bases between. CDR3 length: 15 residues. Germline CDR1 is SNHLY and CDR2 is FYNNEI.

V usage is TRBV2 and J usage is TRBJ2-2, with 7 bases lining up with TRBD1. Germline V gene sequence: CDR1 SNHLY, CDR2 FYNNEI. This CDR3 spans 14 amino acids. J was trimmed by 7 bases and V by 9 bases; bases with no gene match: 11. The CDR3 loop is CARSRAGGNGELFF. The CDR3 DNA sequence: TGTGCCAGGTCGCGGGCAGGGGGTAACGGGGAGCTGTTTTTT.

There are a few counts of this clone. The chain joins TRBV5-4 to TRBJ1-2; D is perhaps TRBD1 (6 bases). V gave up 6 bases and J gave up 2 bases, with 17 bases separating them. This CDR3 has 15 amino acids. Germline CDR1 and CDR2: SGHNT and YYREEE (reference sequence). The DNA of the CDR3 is TGTGCCAGCAAGCCAGGGGCGGTAAACAACTATGGCTACACCTTC. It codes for CASKPGAVNNYGYTF.

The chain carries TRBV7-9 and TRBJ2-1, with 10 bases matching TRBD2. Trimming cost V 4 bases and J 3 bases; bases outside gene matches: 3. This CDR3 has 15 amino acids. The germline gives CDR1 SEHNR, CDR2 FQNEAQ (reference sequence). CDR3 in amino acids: CASSSSGGNYNEQFF. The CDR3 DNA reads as TGTGCCAGCAGCTCTAGCGGGGGTAACTACAATGAGCAGTTCTTC.

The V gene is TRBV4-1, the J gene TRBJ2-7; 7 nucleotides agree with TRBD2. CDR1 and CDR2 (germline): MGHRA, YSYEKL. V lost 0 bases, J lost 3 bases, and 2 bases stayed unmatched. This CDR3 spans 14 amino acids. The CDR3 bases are TGCGCCAGCAGCCAAGATCGGGGGGACTACGAGCAGTACTTC. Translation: CASSQDRGDYEQYF.